This T cell receptor (beta chain) was recorded in a study of human thymus T cells. TCRdb's table, derived via immunoSEQ multiplex PCR, lists solely in-frame clones and lacks some. The data show 40,000 to 45,000 clones, about 93% seen once. Trimming stripped 3 bases from V and 4 bases from J, with 12 bases between. Germline V gene lookup returns CDR1 SGHDT and CDR2 YYEEEE. The CDR3 consists of 14 residues. General study results and limits: The authors found apparently biased V and J gene usage in thymic and blood repertoires.

Immunologically healthy infants in Finland undergoing congenital heart defect surgery were the donors. Half of the eight donors gave about 0.45-1 mL blood during surgery. A note on this clone: Its cognate antigen is unknown.

The V call is TRBV5-6, the J call TRBJ2-3; D perhaps matches TRBD2 (6 bases). The sequencing sample was made of blood. The TCR originated in a boy less than two years old with a congenital heart defect but otherwise immunologically healthy. The CDR3 DNA is TGTGCCAGCAGCTCCCCGGAGGGTCCAGATACGCAGTATTTT. Amino acid sequence: CASSSPEGPDTQYF.